This TCR beta chain was recorded in a study of T-cell memory formation after mild COVID-19. With constant-segment primers, 5'RACE yielded cDNA libraries of TCR alpha and TCR beta that carried sample barcodes and UMIs. TCRdb used MiXCR to reprocess the 5' RACE reads, holding one entry per CDR3 protein. The sample contains a few hundred thousand distinct CDR3 sequences, less than 25% of which appear only once. The J segment lost 3 bases and the V segment lost 8 bases, leaving 4 bases of the junction unmatched. The CDR3 length is 16 residues. CDR1 and CDR2 (germline): KGHDR, SFDVKD. This clonotype was seen more than once but under ten times.

The receptor was derived from an adult woman who had mild COVID-19 (a few samples of this study predate the infection). Cell type and time point are not known. The rearrangement joins TRBV24-1 to TRBJ2-1; 15 bases are shared with TRBD2. The sample consisted of PBMCs or a T cell subset sorted from them (not recorded which). The CDR3 is CATNSGLAGGYNEQFF. The DNA of the CDR3 is TGTGCCACCAACTCGGGACTAGCGGGAGGCTACAATGAGCAGTTCTTC.